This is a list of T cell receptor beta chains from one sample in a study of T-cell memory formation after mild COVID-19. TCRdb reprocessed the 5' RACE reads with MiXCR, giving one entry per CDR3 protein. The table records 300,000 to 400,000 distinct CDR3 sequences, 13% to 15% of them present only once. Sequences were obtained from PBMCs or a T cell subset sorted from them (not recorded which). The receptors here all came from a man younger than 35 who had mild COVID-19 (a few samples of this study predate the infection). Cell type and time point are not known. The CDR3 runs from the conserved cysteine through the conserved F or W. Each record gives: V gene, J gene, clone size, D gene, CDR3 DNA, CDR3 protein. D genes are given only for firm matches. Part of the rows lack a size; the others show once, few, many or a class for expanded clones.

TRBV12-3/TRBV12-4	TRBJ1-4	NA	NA	TGTGCCAGCAGTTTGCTAGGCGGTGAAAAACTGTTTTTT	CASSLLGGEKLFF
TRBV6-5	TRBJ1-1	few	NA	TGTGCCAGCAGCCGGGGCGCGGAGATGAACACTGAAGCTTTCTTT	CASSRGAEMNTEAFF
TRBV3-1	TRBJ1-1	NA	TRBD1	TGTGCCAGCAGCCCCAGGACAGGGGGGAACACTGAAGCTTTCTTT	CASSPRTGGNTEAFF
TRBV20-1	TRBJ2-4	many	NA	TGCAGTGCTGCCCCTAGTACGGTTGATGGCATTCAGTACTTC	CSAAPSTVDGIQYF
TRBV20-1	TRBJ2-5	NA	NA	TGCAGTGCTAGAGATTGGGGCAGGGGAGAGCGCGAGACCCAGTACTTC	CSARDWGRGERETQYF
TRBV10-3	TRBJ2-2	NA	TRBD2	TGTGCCATCAGGGTCGGGAGGGGGAACACCGGGGAGCTGTTTTTT	CAIRVGRGNTGELFF
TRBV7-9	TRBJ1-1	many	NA	TGTGCCAGCAGCTTATACCGGGGGGTGGGGACTGAAGCTTTCTTT	CASSLYRGVGTEAFF
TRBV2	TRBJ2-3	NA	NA	TGTGCCAGCAGTGCGCAGTGGGCAGATACGCAGTATTTT	CASSAQWADTQYF
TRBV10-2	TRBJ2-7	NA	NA	TGCGCCAGCTCCGGGACAAGCTCCTACGAGCAGTACTTC	CASSGTSSYEQYF
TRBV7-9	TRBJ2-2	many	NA	TGTGCCAGCAGCCCAGTAACCAAGTCCGGGGAGCTGTTTTTT	CASSPVTKSGELFF
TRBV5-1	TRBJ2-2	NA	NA	TGCGCCAGCAGCTTCGACACTTCGAACACCGGGGAGCTGTTTTTT	CASSFDTSNTGELFF
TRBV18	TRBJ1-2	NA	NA	TGTGCCAGCTCACCATGGGCTGGGAACTATGGCTACACCTTC	CASSPWAGNYGYTF
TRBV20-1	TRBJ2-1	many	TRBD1	TGCAGTGCTTCCGGGACAGGGACTGAGCAGTTCTTC	CSASGTGTEQFF
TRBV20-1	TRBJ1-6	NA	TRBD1	TGCAGTGCCGTCGGTGACAGGGTAGCACCCCTCCACTTT	CSAVGDRVAPLHF
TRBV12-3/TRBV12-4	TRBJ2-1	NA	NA	TGTGCCAGCAGGTCCGGGGCCGCAAACAATGAGCAGTTCTTC	CASRSGAANNEQFF
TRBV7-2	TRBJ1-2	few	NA	TGTGCCAGCAGCCCCCGGACACGAGGGATGGGCTACACCTTC	CASSPRTRGMGYTF
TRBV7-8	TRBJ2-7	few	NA	TGTGCCAGCAGCCCACACAGGGTAAGCTCCTACGAGCAGTACTTC	CASSPHRVSSYEQYF
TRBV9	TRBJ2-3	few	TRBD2	TGTGCCAGCAGCCCTCCCGGGACTAGCGGTTGGCAGTATTTT	CASSPPGTSGWQYF
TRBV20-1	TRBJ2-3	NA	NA	TGCAGTGCTATTAAACAGGGTTGGACGCAGTATTTT	CSAIKQGWTQYF
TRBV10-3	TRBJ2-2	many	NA	TGTGCCGTAAACCGGGACGCGAACACCGGGGAGCTGTTTTTT	CAVNRDANTGELFF
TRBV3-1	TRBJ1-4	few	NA	TGTGCCAGCAGCCAAGCTAGCAGGGATCCCAATGAAAAACTGTTTTTT	CASSQASRDPNEKLFF
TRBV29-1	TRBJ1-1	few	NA	TGCAGCGTTGTAAGGGACGGGACTTTACCGGCTTTCTTT	CSVVRDGTLPAFF
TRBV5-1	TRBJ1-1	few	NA	TGCGCCAGCAGCTTGGAGGCAAAGGGGACTGAAGCTTTCTTT	CASSLEAKGTEAFF
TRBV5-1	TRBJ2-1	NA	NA	TGCGCCAGCAGCCCCCCCCAGACTCATCTCAATGAGCAGTTCTTC	CASSPPQTHLNEQFF
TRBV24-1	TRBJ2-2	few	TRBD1	TGTGCCACCAGTGATGAGGGGACAGTCGCCACCGGGGAGCTGTTTTTT	CATSDEGTVATGELFF
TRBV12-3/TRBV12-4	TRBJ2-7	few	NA	TGTGCCTGCAGCACCCACTACGAGCAGTACTTC	CACSTHYEQYF
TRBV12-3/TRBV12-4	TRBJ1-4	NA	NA	TGTGCCAGCAGTCAAAGGGAGGGCGGTGAAAAACTGTTTTTT	CASSQREGGEKLFF
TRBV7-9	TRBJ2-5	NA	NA	TGTGCCAGTGAACTCTCGGGACGCTTGGGAGAGACCCAGTACTTC	CASELSGRLGETQYF
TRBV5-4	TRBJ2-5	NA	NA	TGTGCCAGCAGCCAAGCCCCCGAGGGTTCACAGACCCAGTACTTC	CASSQAPEGSQTQYF
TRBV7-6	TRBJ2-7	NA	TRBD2	TGTGCCAGCAGCCCTGGGACTAGCGGGGCCCTTGAGCAGTACTTC	CASSPGTSGALEQYF
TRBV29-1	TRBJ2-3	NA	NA	TGCAGCGTTGAGGTAGGGGATACGCAGTATTTT	CSVEVGDTQYF
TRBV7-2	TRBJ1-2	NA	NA	TGTGCCAGCGGGGGCAGGGGTGGACTCCACACCTTC	CASGGRGGLHTF
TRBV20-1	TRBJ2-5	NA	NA	TGCAGTGCTAGAGGATCCGTACAAAACCAAGAGACCCAGTACTTC	CSARGSVQNQETQYF
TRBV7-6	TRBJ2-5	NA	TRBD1	TGTGCCAGCAGCGAAGACAGGGGGAGAACTAGGGGGTTCCGGGAGACCCAGTACTTC	CASSEDRGRTRGFRETQYF
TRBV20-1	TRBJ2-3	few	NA	TGCAGTGCCAGGGCGGGGTCCGCCACAGATACGCAGTATTTT	CSARAGSATDTQYF
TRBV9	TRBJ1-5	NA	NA	TGTGCCAGCAGCGTAGAGGGATATAGCAATCAGCCCCAGCATTTT	CASSVEGYSNQPQHF
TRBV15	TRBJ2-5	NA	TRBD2	TGTGCCACCAGCGGAGGAGCGGGGGGGCTGGGAGAGACCCAGTACTTC	CATSGGAGGLGETQYF
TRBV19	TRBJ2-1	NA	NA	TGTGCCAGTAGTCCCCAGGAGGGACACCCGCGGGTTGGCAATGAGCAGTTCTTC	CASSPQEGHPRVGNEQFF
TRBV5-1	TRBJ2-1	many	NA	TGCGCCAGCGGAGGGGGTTCTGAGCAGTTCTTC	CASGGGSEQFF
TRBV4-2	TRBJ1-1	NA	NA	TGTGCCAGCAGCTACCCGGGGTCAGGGACTGAAGCTTTCTTT	CASSYPGSGTEAFF
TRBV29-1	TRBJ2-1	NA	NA	TGCAGCGTTGTCGGCGTGACCAATGAGCAGTTCTTC	CSVVGVTNEQFF
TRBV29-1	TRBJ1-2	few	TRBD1	TGCAGCGTTGAAGATGCAGACAGGGGGCAGGATGGCTACACCTTC	CSVEDADRGQDGYTF
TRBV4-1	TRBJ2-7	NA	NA	TGCGCCAGCCGCCAGAGCGGCGTCTATCAGCAGTACTTC	CASRQSGVYQQYF
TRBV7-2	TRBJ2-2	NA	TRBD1	TGTGCCAGCAGCTTAGTAGGACAGGTGGCCGGGGAGCTGTTTTTT	CASSLVGQVAGELFF
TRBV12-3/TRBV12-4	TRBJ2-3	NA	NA	TGTGCCAGCAGTTTACACGGAGGGGGCACAGATACGCAGTATTTT	CASSLHGGGTDTQYF
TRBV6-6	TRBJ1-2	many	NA	TGTGCCAGCAGTTACTCCCGAGACCCCCTCACCTATGGCTACACCTTC	CASSYSRDPLTYGYTF